Below are 12 T cell receptor beta chains sequenced from a single sample in a study of technical replicates of blood from a handful of donors. Here immunoSEQ multiplex PCR was the method, and the copy in TCRdb shows in-frame clones only, minus some. The table shows some 15,000 clones, with about four fifths occurring only once. The sequencing input was PBMCs. The receptors originated from a human donor in good health.

This clone has a single count. The V gene is TRBV11-2, the J gene TRBJ1-1, with TRBD1 identical over 7 bases. Germline CDR1 and CDR2: SGHAT and FQNNGV. The CDR3 totals 14 residues. V trimming: 6 bases; J trimming: 2 bases; junction bases outside the gene matches: 6. Here the CDR3 DNA reads TGTGCCAGCAGTGTAGGGACAGTCAACACTGAAGCTTTCTTT. This codes for CASSVGTVNTEAFF.

This clone was seen just once. The CDR3 nucleotides are TGTGCCAGCAGCGGCCGACAGGGGGCAACGATTGTTTCGAACTATGGCTACACCTTC. Protein product: CASSGRQGATIVSNYGYTF. The chain employs TRBV9 and TRBJ1-2; 10 nucleotides align to TRBD1. Germline V gene sequence: CDR1 SGDLS, CDR2 YYNGEE. After removal of 3 bases from V and 2 bases from J, the junction contained 16 bases not matched to a gene. This CDR3 has 19 residues.

V is TRBV7-9 and J is TRBJ2-7, with 8 bases lining up with TRBD2. Germline-derived CDR1 and CDR2 are SEHNR and FQNEAQ (reference sequence). The CDR3 covers 14 residues. J lost 3 bases, V lost 4 bases, and 5 bases had no gene match. CDR3 sequence: CASSYIAGLYEQYF. CDR3 sequence (DNA): TGTGCCAGCAGCTACATAGCGGGACTCTACGAGCAGTACTTC.

The chain joins TRBV10-3 to TRBJ2-1; 7 bases fit TRBD2. CDR1 is ENHRY and CDR2 is SYGVKD in the germline V gene. The junction had 7 bases not matched to a gene; V was cut back by 0 bases and J by 5 bases. This CDR3 is 16 amino acids long. CDR3 sequence: CAISESASGSDNEQFF. CDR3 DNA: TGTGCCATCAGTGAGTCAGCTAGCGGAAGTGACAATGAGCAGTTCTTC.

This chain links TRBV29-1 with TRBJ2-7; 8 bases are shared with TRBD1. V was pared by 4 bases and J by 3 bases, with 2 bases of the junction left unmatched. The CDR3 consists of 12 residues. CDR1 SQVTM and CDR2 ANQGSEA come from the germline V gene. The CDR3 DNA reads TGCAGCGTTGTTGGACAGGGCTACGAGCAGTACTTC. Translation: CSVVGQGYEQYF.

This sequence joins TRBV18 and TRBJ1-1, with 12 positions matching TRBD1. The junction had 10 bases not matched to a gene; V was cut back by 3 bases and J by 8 bases. Germline CDR1 KGHSH, CDR2 LQKENI. The CDR3 totals 16 residues. CDR3 sequence reads: CASSPGTGGDWSEAFF. The CDR3 DNA follows: TGTGCCAGCTCACCGGGGACAGGGGGCGATTGGAGCGAAGCTTTCTTT.

This chain links TRBV11-2 with TRBJ1-4, with D possibly TRBD1 on 6 matching bases. CDR1 is SGHAT and CDR2 is FQNNGV in the germline V gene. CDR3 length: 15 amino acids. The V gene lost 0 bases and the J gene lost 8 bases, with 13 bases spanning the gap. The CDR3 nucleotides are TGTGCCAGCAGCTTAGATTGGCGGGGGCGGGAAAAACTGTTTTTT. The encoded protein is CASSLDWRGREKLFF.

The gene calls are TRBV4-1 and TRBJ2-4; possibly TRBD1 for D (6 bases). V lost 0 bases and J 6 bases, leaving 21 bases between the germline ends. CDR3 length: 18 amino acids. Germline V gene sequence: CDR1 MGHRA, CDR2 YSYEKL. The CDR3 sequence: CASSQDQENRDVRNIQYF. CDR3 sequence (DNA): TGCGCCAGCAGCCAAGACCAGGAAAACAGGGATGTGCGAAACATTCAGTACTTC.

CDR3 sequence reads: CAISRTENEQYF. CDR3 nucleotide sequence: TGTGCCATCTCGCGGACAGAGAACGAGCAGTACTTC. The chain has TRBV10-3 and TRBJ2-7; D possibly corresponds to TRBD1 (6 bases). Germline V lookup: CDR1 ENHRY, CDR2 SYGVKD. The CDR3 sequence is 12 residues long. The V and J ends lost 8 bases and 5 bases respectively, with 13 bases between them.

The CDR3 is CASSIVRGSTQYF. DNA of the CDR3: TGTGCCAGTAGTATAGTCCGGGGAAGCACCCAGTACTTC. This sequence joins TRBV19 and TRBJ2-5; D may be TRBD2 (5 bases). V was trimmed by 1 base and J by 8 bases, leaving 11 bases between them. Germline loops: CDR1 LNHDA, CDR2 SQIVND (reference sequence). This CDR3 has 13 amino acids.

The J gene is TRBJ1-2, the V gene TRBV6-6; D is perhaps TRBD1 (6 bases). V lost 8 bases and J 8 bases, leaving 18 bases between the germline ends. The V gene's germline CDR1 is MNHNY and CDR2 SVGAGI (reference sequence). This CDR3 has 13 residues. The CDR3 coding sequence is TGTGCCAGCGAGGGGCAGGGGATCTCCGGCTACACCTTC. It yields the protein CASEGQGISGYTF.

The V call is TRBV6-5, the J call TRBJ2-5; the D is unclear. The V and J ends lost 6 bases and 5 bases respectively, with 7 bases between them. This CDR3 is 11 amino acids long. Per germline, CDR1 MNHEY and CDR2 SVGAGI. The CDR3 bases are TGTGCCAGCAGCCCCGGGGAGACCCAGTACTTC. Translation: CASSPGETQYF.